This T cell receptor beta chain was documented in a study of blood T cell repertoires in COVID-19 (dated by TCRdb to between 2020 and 2021). The study in broad terms: Samples covering the acute and convalescent phases of COVID-19 were provided by collaborators in the United States, Italy and Spain. The prospective study material was composed of cDNA or gDNA derived from T cells, B-cell-depleted T cells, or PBMCs. Subjects who had been exposed to COVID-19, were actively infected with it, or had recovered from it provided the deeply sampled blood TCRbeta repertoires that made up the dataset. A freely available public database, intended as a resource for researchers studying the immune response to SARS-CoV-2, is where the repertoires were released. The samples were drawn from two sources: the first 160 participants of the ongoing ImmuneRACE study, and 1,000 to 1,500 subjects contributed by 6 global collaborators. Nearly every sample came with metadata listing a de-identified subject ID, COVID-19 status, age in years and sex. Where HLA class I and class II types were available, the types were taken from metadata supplied by the sample provider, not from assay-based typing.

This clone was found a few times. Its antigen target is currently unknown. Base quality data are lacking; no much larger clone is found one base away. TCRbeta CDR3 regions were amplified from genomic DNA by means of the immunoSEQ Assay, a bias-controlled multiplex PCR. In the original analysis: The number of nucleated cells in each sample was estimated from the amplification of reference gene primers within the assay. To quantify the absolute abundance of each unique TCRbeta CDR3 rearrangement, sequence reads were collapsed and filtered. For each sample, productive Simpson clonality was calculated as the square root of Simpson's diversity index over productive rearrangements. As stored in TCRdb, this immuneACCESS dataset retains in-frame rearrangements with V and J assigned. A fraction of the clones does not appear; measured against another copy, unresolved V genes explain less than half of the discrepancy, and the remainder lacks a known reason. V and J calls and clone size come straight from that table; D and trimming were deduced from the DNA. A total of roughly 80,000 clones appear in this sample, roughly 87% of them only once. The ten largest make up over 8.5% of the sample.

The collaborating institutions used their own protocols to collect whole blood in K2EDTA tubes. For TCRbeta analysis, collaborator samples were shipped as frozen whole blood, as isolated PBMCs, or as DNA extracted from either sample type. On the study overall, not on this receptor specifically: The amount of clinical and demographic metadata varied by source and participant and was provided uncurated.

A distance of 16 bases separates the germline ends of V and J, which lose 2 bases and 8 bases respectively. Based on the germline V gene, the CDR1 and CDR2 sequences are MDHEN and SYDVKM. There are 15 amino acids in the CDR3, from cysteine to phenylalanine inclusive. Only the CDR3 portion is preserved as DNA: 45 bases, with reading frame beginning at the first base. The chain joins TRBV28 to TRBJ2-1; TRBD2 is a possible D gene, resting on 5 matching bases. The clonotype originates from a man aged 50 to 59 with acute or convalescent COVID-19. Specimen: peripheral blood. The CDR3 region: CASSLAGKFSDEQFF. The bases are TGTGCCAGCAGTTTAGCCGGGAAATTTTCCGATGAGCAGTTCTTC.